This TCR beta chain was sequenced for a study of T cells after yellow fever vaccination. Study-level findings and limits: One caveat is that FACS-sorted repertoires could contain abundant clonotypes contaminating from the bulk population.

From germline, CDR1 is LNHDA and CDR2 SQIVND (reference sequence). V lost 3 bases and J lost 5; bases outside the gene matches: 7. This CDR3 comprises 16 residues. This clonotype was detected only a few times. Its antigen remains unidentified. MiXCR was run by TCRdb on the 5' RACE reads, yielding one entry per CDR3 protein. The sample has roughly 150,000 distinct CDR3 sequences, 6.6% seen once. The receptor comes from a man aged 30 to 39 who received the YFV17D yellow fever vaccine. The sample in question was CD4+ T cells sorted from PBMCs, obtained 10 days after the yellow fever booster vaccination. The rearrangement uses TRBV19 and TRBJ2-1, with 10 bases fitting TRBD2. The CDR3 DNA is TGTGCCAGTAGTATTAGAGTAGCGGGAGGCAACAATGAGCAGTTCTTC. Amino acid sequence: CASSIRVAGGNNEQFF.